The count of the clone carrying this T cell receptor (beta chain) is one. TCRdb's table, derived via immunoSEQ multiplex PCR, lists solely in-frame clones and lacks some. The sample holds 2 million to 2.5 million clones, roughly 90% seen once. The sample belongs to a study of shared clonotypes between healthy human individuals. Germline V gene lookup returns CDR1 SGHRS and CDR2 YFSETQ. The CDR3 spans 15 residues. Trimming took 4 bases from V and 3 from J; bases not matched to a gene: 6. The receptor was derived from a man aged 18 to 30 in good health. Some clones in this sample may be carry-over from other donors' samples. This rearrangement joins TRBV5-1 to TRBJ2-3; TRBD2 aligns across 9 bases. Sequencing was carried out using naive CD4+ T cells from PBMCs. Noted subset: CD45RA+ positively selected. CDR3 DNA sequence: TGCGCCAGCAGCCTTCCTAGCGGGGAAACAGATACGCAGTATTTT. It yields the protein CASSLPSGETDTQYF. The whole variable domain, filled in from reference TRBV5-1 and TRBJ2-3, reads KAGVTQTPRYLIKTRGQQVTLSCSPISGHRSVSWYQQTPGQGLQFLFEYFSETQRNKGNFPGRFSGRQFSNSRSEMNVSTLELGDSALYLCASSLPSGETDTQYFGPGTRLTVL.